These T cell receptor beta chains were read from a single sample in a study of blood T cell repertoires in COVID-19. Generated by immunoSEQ multiplex PCR, the TCRdb table keeps only in-frame clones and is missing some. This sample has a few hundred thousand clones, with about 80% found just once. Specimen: PBMCs or T cells enriched from blood (not recorded which). These receptors were collected from a man aged 50 to 59 who had recovered from COVID-19. The conserved cysteine and the conserved F or W are not part of the CDR3 here.

v_gene,j_gene,CDR3aa
TRBV5-4,TRBJ1-2,ASGGDYGYT
TRBV28,TRBJ2-1,ASWGWASGNNEQF
TRBV25-1,TRBJ1-1,ASRRALGAEAF
TRBV6-2/TRBV6-3,TRBJ1-5,ASSYLTGRDQPQH
TRBV7-9,TRBJ1-2,ASSLDRSNYGYT
TRBV6-2/TRBV6-3,TRBJ2-7,ASSDADRDISYEQY
TRBV7-3,TRBJ1-5,ASSLDRGQPQH
TRBV27,TRBJ2-5,ASYRAGSLGPQY
TRBV7-6,TRBJ2-5,ASSPGETQY
TRBV7-8,TRBJ1-1,ASSFLQDRANTEAF
TRBV6-5,TRBJ1-1,ASRLRAPNTEAF
TRBV27,TRBJ1-1,ASSFLTAGYPDTEAF
TRBV30,TRBJ2-4,AWSPGSDIQY
TRBV7-3,TRBJ2-2,ASSSAPGGRGRGELF
TRBV28,TRBJ2-4,ASSRPSTKNIQY
TRBV28,TRBJ2-2,ASSFGGRVTGELF
TRBV19,TRBJ2-6,ASIGGAMHGANVLT
TRBV9,TRBJ2-7,ASSGQGFSYEQY
TRBV4-2,TRBJ2-7,ASSQRGTNYEQY
TRBV7-9,TRBJ1-6,ASSLTDSLGSYNSPLH
TRBV12-3/TRBV12-4,TRBJ2-7,ASRTSGSYEQY
TRBV2,TRBJ2-5,ASSSGLAVQETQY
TRBV11-3,TRBJ2-7,ASSWSGSYEQY
TRBV5-5,TRBJ1-2,ARSWSGGGGYT
TRBV6-2/TRBV6-3,TRBJ2-5,ASSRVETQY
TRBV5-6,TRBJ2-1,ASNPGTGRNEQF
TRBV19,TRBJ2-7,ASRGTGLYEQY
TRBV7-8,TRBJ2-3,ASSLAGGSTDTQY
TRBV5-4,TRBJ2-7,ASSLSSGSTAYEQY
TRBV19,TRBJ2-1,ASSLTAYNEQF
TRBV9,TRBJ2-1,ASSVAEGWLAGNEQF
TRBV19,TRBJ2-2,ASSIVSGGELF
TRBV15,TRBJ1-2,ATTPDRANYGYT
TRBV11-3,TRBJ1-3,ASSLDQVVSLESGNTIY
TRBV6-4,TRBJ2-7,ASPQGGHEQY
TRBV3-1/TRBV3-2,TRBJ1-1,ASSQIQGDTEAF
TRBV19,TRBJ1-2,ASRGQGESYGYT
TRBV9,TRBJ2-3,ASSVGDRTFTDTQY
TRBV4-1,TRBJ2-1,ASTPDPGVNEQF
TRBV3-1/TRBV3-2,TRBJ1-2,ASSETHGSNYGYT
TRBV6-2/TRBV6-3,TRBJ2-7,ASSYPRTGNYEQY
TRBV6-2/TRBV6-3,TRBJ1-1,ASSYAHNTEAF
TRBV5-4,TRBJ2-7,ASSPGSGAYEQY
TRBV9,TRBJ2-5,ASSVGGQGDWTQY
TRBV7-3,TRBJ2-1,ASSLFTTGTRGPPEQF
TRBV10-2,TRBJ1-5,ASRDRVDQPQH
TRBV9,TRBJ2-5,ASSETGQIETQY
TRBV24-1,TRBJ1-2,ATSGPNYGYT
TRBV6-5,TRBJ2-6,ASSYFQSSGANVLT
TRBV24-1,TRBJ2-3,ATSDSGLASTDTQY
TRBV4-3,TRBJ2-3,ASSQGAQHTDTQY
TRBV4-2,TRBJ1-4,ASSRSREEREKLF
TRBV3-1/TRBV3-2,TRBJ2-1,ASSQGTGASYNEQF
TRBV6-5,TRBJ1-5,ASRITGDSNQPQH
TRBV11-3,TRBJ2-5,ASSFRRIRQETQY
TRBV6-5,TRBJ2-5,ASSRSGGQETQY
TRBV21-1,TRBJ1-3,ASSKEDRGSTSGNTIY
TRBV11-3,TRBJ1-3,ASSLLQGNTIY
TRBV28,TRBJ1-2,ASNNRGLSGYGYT
TRBV3-1/TRBV3-2,TRBJ2-5,ASSQIAGVGETQY